A single sample gave rise to the 9 T cell receptor beta chains below, sequenced in a study of blood T cell repertoires in COVID-19. Some clones are missing from TCRdb's copy, which holds only in-frame ones; the method was immunoSEQ multiplex PCR. In the table there are approximately 250,000 clones, 84% of which are singletons. The sequencing input was peripheral blood. Every receptor here comes from a woman in her thirties or forties who had recovered from COVID-19.

The chain carries TRBV5-1 and TRBJ2-7; 7 bases fit TRBD2. V lost 2 bases, J lost 1 base, and 12 bases stayed unmatched. Germline CDR1 reads SGHRS; CDR2 reads YFSETQ. The CDR3 is 17 residues long. CDR3 sequence reads: CASSFLAGEEGSYEQYF. CDR3 nucleotide sequence: TGCGCCAGCAGCTTCTTGGCGGGGGAGGAAGGGTCCTACGAGCAGTACTTC.

This chain's CDR3 is CASSISSNQPQHF. The CDR3 coding sequence is TGTGCCAGCAGCATCTCGAGCAATCAGCCCCAGCATTTT. The chain uses TRBV5-6 and TRBJ1-5; D is unclear. The CDR3 covers 13 residues. Germline-derived CDR1 and CDR2 are SGHDT and YYEEEE. The V and J ends lost 4 bases and 1 base respectively, with 6 bases between them.

This chain connects TRBV7-9 to TRBJ2-5; 9 bases agree with TRBD1. The CDR3 covers 12 residues. The V gene's germline CDR1 is SEHNR and CDR2 FQNEAQ (reference sequence). The CDR3 reads CATDRGQETQYF. The DNA for the CDR3 is TGTGCTACGGACAGGGGACAAGAGACCCAGTACTTC.

V and J are TRBV2 and TRBJ2-2; maybe TRBD2 (6 bases). This CDR3 spans 14 amino acids. V gave up 8 bases and J gave up 7 bases, with 17 bases separating them. The V gene's germline CDR1 is SNHLY and CDR2 FYNNEI. The CDR3 loop is CASWGDPTYGELFF. The CDR3 DNA sequence: TGTGCCAGCTGGGGGGACCCAACCTACGGGGAGCTGTTTTTT.

This clone was detected a few times. The chain recombines TRBV9 with TRBJ2-3, with TRBD2 matching over 9 bases. Germline trimming cut 3 bases from V and 1 base from J; bases unmatched to any gene: 6. Germline assignment: CDR1 SGDLS and CDR2 YYNGEE. The CDR3 length is 16 residues. CDR3: CASSAGTSSRTDTQYF. DNA for the CDR3: TGTGCCAGCAGCGCCGGGACTAGCAGCCGCACAGATACGCAGTATTTT.

The chain has TRBV4-1 and TRBJ2-7; TRBD2 agrees at 12 bases. Per germline, CDR1 MGHRA and CDR2 YSYEKL. V dropped 0 bases and J dropped 1; count of bases not matched to a gene: 16. CDR3 length equals 21 residues. CDR3 nucleotide sequence: TGCGCCAGCAGCCAAGAGGGGATTCGACTAGCGGGGGTCCAAACTTCCTACGAGCAGTACTTC. It codes for CASSQEGIRLAGVQTSYEQYF.

The CDR3 DNA sequence: TGTGCCAGTAGTGCCTATCTTCGTGGCGGGGAGCTGTTTTTT. Its protein is CASSAYLRGGELFF. The rearrangement joins TRBV19 to TRBJ2-2, with D unresolved. The V and J ends lost 5 bases and 7 bases respectively, with 14 bases between them. Germline V gene sequence: CDR1 LNHDA, CDR2 SQIVND (reference sequence). This CDR3 is built from 14 residues.

DNA of the CDR3: TGTGCCAGCAGTTACCCCGGCGGTGAGGGTACGCAGTATTTT. It yields the protein CASSYPGGEGTQYF. The chain links TRBV6-6 to TRBJ2-3, with D maybe TRBD2 (5 bases). V dropped 2 bases and J dropped 8 bases, with 14 bases sitting between them. Germline CDR1 and CDR2: MNHNY and SVGAGI (reference sequence). CDR3 length: 14 amino acids.

V is TRBV9 and J is TRBJ2-2; 9 positions agree with TRBD2. This CDR3 is built from 17 residues. V was clipped by 2 bases and J by 0 bases; unmatched bases: 5. In germline, CDR1 is SGDLS, CDR2 YYNGEE. CDR3 in amino acids: CASSVRAGGANTGELFF. The CDR3 nucleotides read TGTGCCAGCAGCGTCCGAGCGGGGGGCGCGAACACCGGGGAGCTGTTTTTT.